This T cell receptor beta chain is from a study of Tregs in tolerant kidney transplant recipients. Assay used: immunoSEQ multiplex PCR; TCRdb lists only in-frame clones, some missing. Here the sample spans tens of thousands of clones, roughly 95% being singletons. As for this clone: What it binds is unknown.

There are 15 residues in the CDR3. Germline loops: CDR1 WNHNN, CDR2 SYGVQD (reference sequence). Trimming removed 3 bases at V and 4 bases at J, with 13 bases between. The specimen sequenced was Tregs from blood cultured with allogeneic cells. The J gene is TRBJ2-4, the V gene TRBV10-1, with D tentatively TRBD2 (5 bases). The TCR originated in a human donor in good health. CDR3 nucleotides: TGCGCCAGCAGTGATATAGCGTCAACTAAAAACATTCAGTACTTC. This sequence encodes CASSDIASTKNIQYF.